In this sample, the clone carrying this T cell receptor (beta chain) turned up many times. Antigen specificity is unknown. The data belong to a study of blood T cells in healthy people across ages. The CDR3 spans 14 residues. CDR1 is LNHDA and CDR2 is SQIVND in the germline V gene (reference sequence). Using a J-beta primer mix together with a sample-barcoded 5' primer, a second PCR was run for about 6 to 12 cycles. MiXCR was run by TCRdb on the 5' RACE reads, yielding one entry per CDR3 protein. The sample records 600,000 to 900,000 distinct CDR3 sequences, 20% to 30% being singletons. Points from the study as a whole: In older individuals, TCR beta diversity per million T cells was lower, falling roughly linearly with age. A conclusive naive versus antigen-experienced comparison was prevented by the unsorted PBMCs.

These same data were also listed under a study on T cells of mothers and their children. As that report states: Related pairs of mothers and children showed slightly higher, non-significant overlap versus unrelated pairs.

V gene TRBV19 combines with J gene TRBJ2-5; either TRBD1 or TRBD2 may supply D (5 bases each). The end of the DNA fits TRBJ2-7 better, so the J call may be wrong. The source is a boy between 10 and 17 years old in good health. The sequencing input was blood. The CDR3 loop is CASSPGTAPYEQYF. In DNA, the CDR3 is TGTGCCAGTAGTCCAGGGACGGCCCCCTACGAGCAGTACTTC.